The sequence of this T cell receptor beta chain was determined in a study of T cells expressing NK-cell markers. Using the 5' RACE reads, TCRdb records one entry per CDR3 protein without DNA. The sample has some 500,000 distinct CDR3 sequences. CDR1 and CDR2 (germline): SGHRS, YFSETQ. The CDR3 is 16 residues long. J is TRBJ2-7 and V is TRBV5-1; TCRdb calls TRBD2, which cannot be checked without DNA. Sequenced input: blood T cells: a sorted CD56 or NKG2C T cell subset, CD4+ or CD8+ T cells, or bulk PBMC T cells (not recorded which). This receptor was taken from a woman in her 50s in good health. The CDR3 reads CASSPGLAGAGYEQYF.